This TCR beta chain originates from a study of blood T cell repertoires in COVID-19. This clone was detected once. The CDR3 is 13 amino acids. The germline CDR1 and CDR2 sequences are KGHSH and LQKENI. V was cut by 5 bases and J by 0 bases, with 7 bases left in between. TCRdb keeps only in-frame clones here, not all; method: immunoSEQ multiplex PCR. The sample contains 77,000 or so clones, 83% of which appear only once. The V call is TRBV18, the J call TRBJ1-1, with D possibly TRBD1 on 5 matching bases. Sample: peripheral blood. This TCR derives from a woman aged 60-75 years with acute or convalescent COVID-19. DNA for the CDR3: TGTGCCAGCTCAACGGACATGAACACTGAAGCTTTCTTT. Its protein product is CASSTDMNTEAFF.